The present TCR beta chain was sequenced within a study of a mutant IDH1 vaccine in newly diagnosed glioma (dated by TCRdb to the early 2020s). Broadly, across the study: Of the approximately 29 treated patients, around 62% were male and around 38% were female, and a mean age of approximately 40 years was recorded. Before enrollment, patients had received standard therapy of radiotherapy alone, temozolomide alone, or radiochemotherapy with temozolomide; most received the combination. Peripheral blood was drawn at six visits: V03 (baseline), V05, V07, V10, V12 and V13. For exploratory analyses, about two dozen treated patients had longitudinal TCRB deep sequencing done wherever samples were available. What the study reported, not specific to this receptor: Vaccine-induced immune responses across multiple MHC alleles were detected in approximately 93% of patients. Selection of PBMC samples for TCRB deep sequencing was based on availability. The authors stated that sample limitations prevented analyses of patient blood samples from being reproduced. Pseudoprogression seemed to be unrelated to changes in the top peripheral T cell clonotypes found by TCRB sequencing.

With respect to this clone: Its antigen is still unknown. Base qualities were left out, and no much larger clone turns up one base away.

Libraries were constructed by the immunoSEQ multiplex PCR assay. Rearranged TCR beta chain sequences were amplified using the hsTCRB Kit according to the manufacturer's protocol. Sequencing of TCRB libraries was carried out on an Illumina MiSeq. In the paper's pipeline: The kit vendor's proprietary platform handled demultiplexing, trimming and gene mapping. TCRdb mirrors the immuneACCESS table, restricted to in-frame sequences. Some clones are absent from its copies; in checked studies, under half trace to an unresolved V gene, and the reason for the others is unknown. The DNA gave D and trimming, while V, J and clone size come from that table. In all, the sample holds 30,000 or so clones, and around 79% of those were seen once. Roughly a fifth of the sample belongs to the ten largest clones. The meaning of the sample's time point label: baseline, week 1 (first vaccination visit). The sample's treatment or condition, from its label and the paper: pre-vaccination baseline after standard-of-care therapy. Donors had newly diagnosed WHO grade 3 or 4 IDH1-mutant astrocytomas with loss of nuclear ATRX. The samples were drawn from NOA16, a multicentre, single-arm, open-label phase I trial in Germany that tested a mutant IDH1 peptide vaccine in humans for the first time. For immunogenicity testing, the blood drawn at visit V03 was used as the baseline sample. Genomic DNA for TCRB sequencing was extracted from EDTA blood using the DNeasy Blood and Tissue Kit.

The source material was PBMCs, sampled from a glioma patient treated with radiotherapy, temozolomide or both. The TCR originated in a man in his thirties or forties with glioma.

The CDR3 region has the sequence CAWSVREGYTF. The nucleotides are TGTGCCTGGAGTGTACGGGAGGGCTACACCTTC. The rearranged segments are TRBV30 and TRBJ1-2; the D gene is unclear. The CDR3, from cysteine to phenylalanine, totals 11 residues. The kept DNA is CDR3 alone, 33 bases in frame from the first base. CDR1 and CDR2 (GTSNPN, SVGIG) derive from the germline V gene (reference sequence). V gives up 0 bases and J gives up 8 bases, and the segment between their germline ends measures 7 bases.